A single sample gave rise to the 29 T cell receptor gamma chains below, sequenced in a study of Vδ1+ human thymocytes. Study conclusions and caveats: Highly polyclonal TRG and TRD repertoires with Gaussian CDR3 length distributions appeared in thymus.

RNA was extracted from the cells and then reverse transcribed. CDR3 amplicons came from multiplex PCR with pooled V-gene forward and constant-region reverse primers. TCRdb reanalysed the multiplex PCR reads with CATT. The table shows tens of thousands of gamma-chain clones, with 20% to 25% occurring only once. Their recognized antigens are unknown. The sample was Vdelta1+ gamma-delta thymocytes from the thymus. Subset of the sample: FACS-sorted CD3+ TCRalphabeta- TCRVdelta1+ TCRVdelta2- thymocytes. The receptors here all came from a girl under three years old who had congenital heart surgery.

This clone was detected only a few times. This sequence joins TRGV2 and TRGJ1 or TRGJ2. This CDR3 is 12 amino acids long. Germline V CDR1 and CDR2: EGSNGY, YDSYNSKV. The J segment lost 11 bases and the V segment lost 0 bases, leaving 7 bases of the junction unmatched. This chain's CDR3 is CATWDGQKEKLF. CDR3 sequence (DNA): TGTGCCACCTGGGACGGGCAGAAGGAGAAACTCTTT.

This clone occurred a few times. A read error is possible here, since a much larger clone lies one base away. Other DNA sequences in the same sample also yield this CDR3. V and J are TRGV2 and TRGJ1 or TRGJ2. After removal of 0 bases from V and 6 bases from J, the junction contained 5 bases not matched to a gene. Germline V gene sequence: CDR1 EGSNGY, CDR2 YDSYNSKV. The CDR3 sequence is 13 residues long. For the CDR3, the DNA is TGTGCCACCTGGGACGGGCCCTTTTATAAGAAACTCTTT. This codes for CATWDGPFYKKLF.

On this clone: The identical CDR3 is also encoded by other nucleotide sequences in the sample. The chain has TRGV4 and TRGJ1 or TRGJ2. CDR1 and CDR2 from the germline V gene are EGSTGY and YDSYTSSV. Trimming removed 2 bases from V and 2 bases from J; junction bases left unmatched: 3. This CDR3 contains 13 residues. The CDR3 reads CATWDAHYYKKLF. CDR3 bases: TGTGCCACCTGGGATGCTCATTATTATAAGAAACTCTTT.

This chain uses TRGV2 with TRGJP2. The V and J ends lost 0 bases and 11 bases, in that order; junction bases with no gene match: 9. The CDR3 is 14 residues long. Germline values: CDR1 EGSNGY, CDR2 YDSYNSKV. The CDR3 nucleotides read TGTGCCACCTGGGACGGGCCGGGTGGATGGATCAAGACGTTT. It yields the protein CATWDGPGGWIKTF.

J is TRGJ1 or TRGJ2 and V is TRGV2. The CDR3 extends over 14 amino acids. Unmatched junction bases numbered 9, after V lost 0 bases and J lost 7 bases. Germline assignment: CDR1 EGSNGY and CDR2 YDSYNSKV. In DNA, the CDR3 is TGTGCCACCTGGGACGGGCCGAATAACTATAAGAAACTCTTT. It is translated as CATWDGPNNYKKLF.

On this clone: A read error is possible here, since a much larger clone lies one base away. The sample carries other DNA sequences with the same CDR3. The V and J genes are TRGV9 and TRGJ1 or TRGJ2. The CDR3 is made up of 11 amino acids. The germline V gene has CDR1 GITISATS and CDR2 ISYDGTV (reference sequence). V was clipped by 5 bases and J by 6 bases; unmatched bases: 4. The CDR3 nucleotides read TGTGCCTTGTGGGTGGGTTATAAGAAACTCTTT. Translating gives CALWVGYKKLF.

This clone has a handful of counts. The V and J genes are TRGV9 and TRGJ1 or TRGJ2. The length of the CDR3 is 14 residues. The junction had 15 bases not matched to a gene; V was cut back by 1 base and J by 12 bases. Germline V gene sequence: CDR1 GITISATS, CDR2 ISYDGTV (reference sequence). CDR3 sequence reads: CALWEVHGSIRKLF. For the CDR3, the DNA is TGTGCCTTGTGGGAGGTCCATGGTAGTATCCGGAAACTCTTT.

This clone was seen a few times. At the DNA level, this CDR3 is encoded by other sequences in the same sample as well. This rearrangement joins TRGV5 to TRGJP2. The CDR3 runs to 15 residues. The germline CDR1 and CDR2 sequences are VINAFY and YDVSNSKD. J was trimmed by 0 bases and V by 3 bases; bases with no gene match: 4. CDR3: CATWDRYSSDWIKTF. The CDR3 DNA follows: TGTGCCACCTGGGACCGGTATAGTAGTGATTGGATCAAGACGTTT.

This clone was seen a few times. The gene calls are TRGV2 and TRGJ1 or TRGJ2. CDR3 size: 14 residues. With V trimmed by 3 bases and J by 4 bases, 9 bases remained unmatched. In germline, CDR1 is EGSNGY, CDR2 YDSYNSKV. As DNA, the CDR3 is TGTGCCACCTGGGACAGGCCGACATATTATAAGAAACTCTTT. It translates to CATWDRPTYYKKLF.

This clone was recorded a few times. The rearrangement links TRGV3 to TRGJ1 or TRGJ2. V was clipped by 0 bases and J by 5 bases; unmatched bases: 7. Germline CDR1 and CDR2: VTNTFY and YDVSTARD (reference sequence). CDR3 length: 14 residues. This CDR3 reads CATWDRPAHYKKLF. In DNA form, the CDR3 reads TGTGCCACCTGGGACAGGCCGGCCCATTATAAGAAACTCTTT.

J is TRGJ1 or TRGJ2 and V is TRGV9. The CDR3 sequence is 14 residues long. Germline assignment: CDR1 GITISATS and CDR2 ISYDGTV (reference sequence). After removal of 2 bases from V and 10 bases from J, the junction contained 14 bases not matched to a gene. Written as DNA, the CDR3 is TGTGCCTTGTGGGAGGAAGAAAACGAGATCAAGAAACTCTTT. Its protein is CALWEEENEIKKLF.

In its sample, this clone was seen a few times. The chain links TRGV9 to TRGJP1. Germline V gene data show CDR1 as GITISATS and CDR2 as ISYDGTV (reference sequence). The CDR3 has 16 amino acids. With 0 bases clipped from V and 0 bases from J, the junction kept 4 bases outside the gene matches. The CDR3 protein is CALWEVRYTTGWFKIF. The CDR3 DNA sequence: TGTGCCTTGTGGGAGGTGCGTTATACCACTGGTTGGTTCAAGATATTT.

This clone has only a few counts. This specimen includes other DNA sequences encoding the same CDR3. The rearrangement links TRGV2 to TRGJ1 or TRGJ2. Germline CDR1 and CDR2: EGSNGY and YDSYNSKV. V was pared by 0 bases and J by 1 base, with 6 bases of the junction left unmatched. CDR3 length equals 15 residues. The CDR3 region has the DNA TGTGCCACCTGGGACGGGCCGGTCAATTATTATAAGAAACTCTTT. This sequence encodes CATWDGPVNYYKKLF.

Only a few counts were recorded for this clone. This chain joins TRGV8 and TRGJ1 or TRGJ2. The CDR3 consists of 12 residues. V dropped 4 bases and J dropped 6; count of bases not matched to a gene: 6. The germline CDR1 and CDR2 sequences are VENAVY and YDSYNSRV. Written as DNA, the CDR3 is TGTGCCACCTGGGAAGTGCGTTATAAGAAACTCTTT. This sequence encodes CATWEVRYKKLF.

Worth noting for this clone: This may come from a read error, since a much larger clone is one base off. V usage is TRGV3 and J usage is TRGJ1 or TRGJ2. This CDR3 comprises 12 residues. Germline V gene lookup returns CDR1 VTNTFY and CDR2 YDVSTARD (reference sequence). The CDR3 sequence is CATWGNYYKNLF. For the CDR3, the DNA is TGTGCCACCTGGGGGAATTATTATAAGAACCTCTTT.

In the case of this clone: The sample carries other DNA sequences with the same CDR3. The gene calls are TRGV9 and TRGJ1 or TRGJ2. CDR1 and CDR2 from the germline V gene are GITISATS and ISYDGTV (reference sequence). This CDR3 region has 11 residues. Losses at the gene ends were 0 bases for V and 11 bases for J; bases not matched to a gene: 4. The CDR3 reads CALWEVLEKLF. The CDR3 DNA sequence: TGTGCCTTGTGGGAGGTGCTTGAGAAACTCTTT.

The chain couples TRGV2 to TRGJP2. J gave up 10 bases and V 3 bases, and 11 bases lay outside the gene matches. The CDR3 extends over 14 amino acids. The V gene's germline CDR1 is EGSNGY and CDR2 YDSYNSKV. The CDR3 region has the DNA TGTGCCACCTGGGACACCCCACCTGGTTGGATCAAGACGTTT. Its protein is CATWDTPPGWIKTF.

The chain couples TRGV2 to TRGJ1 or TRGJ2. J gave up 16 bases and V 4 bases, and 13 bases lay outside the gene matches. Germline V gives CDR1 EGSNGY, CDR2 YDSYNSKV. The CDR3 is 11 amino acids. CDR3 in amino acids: CATWERRGRLF. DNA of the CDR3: TGTGCCACCTGGGAACGGAGGGGACGGCTCTTT.

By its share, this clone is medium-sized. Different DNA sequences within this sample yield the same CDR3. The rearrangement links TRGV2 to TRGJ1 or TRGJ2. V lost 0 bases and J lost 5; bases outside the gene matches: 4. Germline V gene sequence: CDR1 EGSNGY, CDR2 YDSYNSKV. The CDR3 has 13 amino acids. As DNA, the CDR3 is TGTGCCACCTGGGACGGGCACGATTATAAGAAACTCTTT. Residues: CATWDGHDYKKLF.

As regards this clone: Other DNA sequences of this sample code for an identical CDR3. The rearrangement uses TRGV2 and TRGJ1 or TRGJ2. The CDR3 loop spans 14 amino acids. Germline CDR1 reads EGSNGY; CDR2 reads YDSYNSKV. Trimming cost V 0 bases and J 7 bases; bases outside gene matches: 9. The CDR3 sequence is CATWDGPYGYKKLF. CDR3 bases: TGTGCCACCTGGGACGGGCCTTACGGGTATAAGAAACTCTTT.

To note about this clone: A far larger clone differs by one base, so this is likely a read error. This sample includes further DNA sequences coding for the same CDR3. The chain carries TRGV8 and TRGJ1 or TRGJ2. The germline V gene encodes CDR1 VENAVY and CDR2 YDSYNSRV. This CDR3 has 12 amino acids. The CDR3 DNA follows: TGTGCCACCTGGGAGAATTATTACAAGAAACTCTTT. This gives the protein CATWENYYKKLF.

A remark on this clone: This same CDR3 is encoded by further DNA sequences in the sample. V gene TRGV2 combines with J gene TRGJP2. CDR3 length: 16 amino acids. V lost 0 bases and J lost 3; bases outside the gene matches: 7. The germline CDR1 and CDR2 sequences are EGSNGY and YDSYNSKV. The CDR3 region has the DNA TGTGCCACCTGGGACGGGCCTTCGGGTAGTGATTGGATCAAGACGTTT. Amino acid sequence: CATWDGPSGSDWIKTF.

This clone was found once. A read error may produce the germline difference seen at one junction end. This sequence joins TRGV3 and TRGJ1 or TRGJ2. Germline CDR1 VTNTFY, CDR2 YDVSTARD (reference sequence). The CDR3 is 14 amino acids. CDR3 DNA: TGTGCCACCTGGGACAGCCGCAATTATTATAAGACACTCTTT. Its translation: CATWDSRNYYKTLF.

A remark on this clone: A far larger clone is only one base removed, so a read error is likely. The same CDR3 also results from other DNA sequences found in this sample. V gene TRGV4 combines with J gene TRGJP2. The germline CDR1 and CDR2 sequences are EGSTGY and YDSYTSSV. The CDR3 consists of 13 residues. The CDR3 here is CATWDSSDWIKTF. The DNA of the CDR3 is TGTGCCACCTGGGATAGCAGTGATTGGATCAAGACGTTT.

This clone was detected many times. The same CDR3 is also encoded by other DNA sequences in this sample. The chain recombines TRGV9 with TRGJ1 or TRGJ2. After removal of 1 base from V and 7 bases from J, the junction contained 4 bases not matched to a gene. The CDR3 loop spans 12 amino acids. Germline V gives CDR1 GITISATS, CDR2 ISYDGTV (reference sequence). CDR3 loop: CALWEVGYKKLF. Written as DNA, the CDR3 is TGTGCCTTGTGGGAGGTTGGATATAAGAAACTCTTT.

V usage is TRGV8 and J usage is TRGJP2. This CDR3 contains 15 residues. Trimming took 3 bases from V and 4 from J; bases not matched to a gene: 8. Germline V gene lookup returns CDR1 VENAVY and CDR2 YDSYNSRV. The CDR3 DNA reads TGTGCCACCTGGGATCGGTCTCCTAGTGATTGGATCAAGACGTTT. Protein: CATWDRSPSDWIKTF.

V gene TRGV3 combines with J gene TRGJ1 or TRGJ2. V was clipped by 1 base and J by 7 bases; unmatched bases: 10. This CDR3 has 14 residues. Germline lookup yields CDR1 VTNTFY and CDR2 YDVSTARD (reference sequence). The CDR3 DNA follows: TGTGCCACCTGGGACAGACGTGTAGGGTATAAGAAACTCTTT. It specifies CATWDRRVGYKKLF.

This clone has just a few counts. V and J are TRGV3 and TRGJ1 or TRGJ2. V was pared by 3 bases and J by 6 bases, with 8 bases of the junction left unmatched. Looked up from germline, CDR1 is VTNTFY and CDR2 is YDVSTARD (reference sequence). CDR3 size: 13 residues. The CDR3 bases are TGTGCCACCTGGGACGTTCTTCGTTATAAGAAACTCTTT. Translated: CATWDVLRYKKLF.

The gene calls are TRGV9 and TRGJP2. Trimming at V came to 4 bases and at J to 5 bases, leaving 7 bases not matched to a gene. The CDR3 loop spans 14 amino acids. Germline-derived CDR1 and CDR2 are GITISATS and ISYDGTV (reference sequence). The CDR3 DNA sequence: TGTGCCTTGTGGGATCGCGCCAGTGATTGGATCAAGACGTTT. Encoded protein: CALWDRASDWIKTF.